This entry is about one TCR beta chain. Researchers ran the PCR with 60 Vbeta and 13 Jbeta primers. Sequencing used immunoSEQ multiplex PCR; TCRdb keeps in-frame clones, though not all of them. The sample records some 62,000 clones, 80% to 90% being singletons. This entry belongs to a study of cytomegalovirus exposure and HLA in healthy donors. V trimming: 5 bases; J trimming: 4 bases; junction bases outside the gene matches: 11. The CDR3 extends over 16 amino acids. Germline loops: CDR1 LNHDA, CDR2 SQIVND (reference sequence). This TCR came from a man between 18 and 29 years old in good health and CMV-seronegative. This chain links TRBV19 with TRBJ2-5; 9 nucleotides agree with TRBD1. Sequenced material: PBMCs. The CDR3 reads CASSLITGTGRETQYF. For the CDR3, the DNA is TGTGCCAGTAGTCTGATAACCGGGACAGGGCGAGAGACCCAGTACTTC.